The next 9 T cell receptor beta chains were all read from a single sample in a study of blood T cell repertoires in COVID-19 (dated by TCRdb to about 2020). Libraries were built with the immunoSEQ multiplex PCR assay. The clones in this table, taken by TCRdb from immuneACCESS, are in-frame only. Not every clone is retained; where verified, under half of the shortfall comes from an unresolved V gene, and the cause of the rest is unknown. A total of more than 150,000 clones appear in this sample, around 80% of them only once. The ten largest clonotypes hold roughly 0.52% of the sample. The sample consisted of peripheral blood. These receptors came from a man in his 60s with acute or convalescent COVID-19.

Written as DNA, the CDR3 is TGTGCCAGCAGTCGGGGGACAGGGTTCTCCTATTATTGGGAGCAGTACTTC. Its protein is CASSRGTGFSYYWEQYF. This sequence joins TRBV5-6 and TRBJ2-7; 9 bases map to TRBD1. J was trimmed by 7 bases and V by 5 bases; bases with no gene match: 19. Germline lookup yields CDR1 SGHDT and CDR2 YYEEEE. CDR3 length: 17 residues.

Written as DNA, the CDR3 is TGCGCCAGCAGCCAGATAGCGGGGACCCCTTACAATGAGCAGTTCTTC. Translation gives CASSQIAGTPYNEQFF. V and J are TRBV4-3 and TRBJ2-1; 8 positions match TRBD2. This CDR3 is 16 amino acids long. With 3 bases clipped from V and 4 bases from J, the junction kept 8 bases outside the gene matches. Germline assignment: CDR1 LGHNA and CDR2 YSLEER.

The V and J genes are TRBV6-5 and TRBJ1-5; D perhaps matches TRBD1 (6 bases). Germline assignment: CDR1 MNHEY and CDR2 SVGAGI. Trimming took off 5 bases at V and 4 bases at J, with 9 bases between the two ends. There are 13 residues in the CDR3. In nucleotides, the CDR3 is TGTGCCAGCAGTCCCGACAGGAATCAGCCCCAGCATTTT. Translating gives CASSPDRNQPQHF.

Of note for this clone: The sample has other DNA sequences that encode this CDR3 too. The chain couples TRBV5-6 to TRBJ1-5; D possibly corresponds to TRBD1 (5 bases). Germline CDR1 SGHDT, CDR2 YYEEEE. With 3 bases removed from V and 6 bases from J, the gap between germline ends came to 7 bases. The CDR3 length is 12 residues. In DNA, the CDR3 is TGTGCCAGCAGCTGGGGGGGTCAGCCCCAGCATTTT. Its translation is CASSWGGQPQHF.

V is TRBV5-1 and J is TRBJ2-1; 9 nucleotides line up with TRBD2. Per germline, CDR1 SGHRS and CDR2 YFSETQ. CDR3 length: 14 residues. The V gene end was trimmed by 5 bases and the J gene end by 5 bases; junction bases not matched to a gene: 5. The CDR3 is CASSLGTSNNEQFF. The CDR3 DNA reads as TGCGCCAGCAGTCTTGGGACTAGCAACAATGAGCAGTTCTTC.

The rearrangement links TRBV23-1 to TRBJ2-5; D unclear. TRBV23-1 qualifies as an ORF whose function is uncertain. The length of the CDR3 is 14 residues. The ends were cut back, 2 bases at V and 6 bases at J, with 13 bases in the middle. The CDR3 bases are TGCGCCAGCAGTCAAGATGATAGTGGGCAGACCCAGTACTTC. Residues: CASSQDDSGQTQYF.

This clone was detected only a few times. The rearrangement links TRBV12-3 or TRBV12-4 to TRBJ1-2; weak D call: TRBD1 (5 bases). This CDR3 region has 12 residues. Trimming removed 5 bases from V and 7 bases from J, with 11 bases in between. CDR3 loop: CASSGGLGGYTF. CDR3 DNA: TGTGCCAGCAGTGGGGGGTTGGGTGGCTACACCTTC.

The rearrangement joins TRBV7-9 to TRBJ1-1, with TRBD1 matching over 12 bases. The CDR3 consists of 18 residues. CDR1 and CDR2 from the germline V gene are SEHNR and FQNEAQ (reference sequence). J gave up 4 bases and V 0 bases, and 9 bases lay outside the gene matches. CDR3 in amino acids: CASSLALGQGARGTEAFF. In DNA, the CDR3 is TGTGCCAGCAGCTTAGCGCTGGGACAGGGGGCGCGAGGCACTGAAGCTTTCTTT.

The rearrangement joins TRBV19 to TRBJ2-3; D is possibly TRBD1 (6 bases). The length of the CDR3 is 13 residues. Between the trimmed V and J ends, which lost 7 bases and 2 bases, there was a span of 10 bases. Germline CDR1 is LNHDA and CDR2 is SQIVND (reference sequence). The CDR3 DNA is TGTGCCAGTATGAACAGGGCCACAGATACGCAGTATTTT. This sequence encodes CASMNRATDTQYF.